The source of this T cell receptor (beta chain) is a study of shared clonotypes between healthy human individuals. Whole-study results and caveats: Only blood underwent sampling, and tissue repertoires likely differ.

Authors' data handling: ImmunoSEQ yielded junction-only sequences lacking quality scores, so filtering differed. The data were produced by immunoSEQ multiplex PCR, yet TCRdb's version contains in-frame clones alone and is incomplete. V and J calls and clone size are as listed in that table; D and trimming were resolved from the DNA. Of about 1.4 million clones in the sample, 95% to 97% were seen once. Comments on this clone: The antigen is undetermined.

The CDR3 extends over 13 amino acids. Germline-derived CDR1 and CDR2 are SGHKS and YYEKEE (reference sequence). The V end was cut by 4 bases, the J end by 7 bases, with 15 bases between. The chain uses TRBV5-5 and TRBJ2-7; D may be TRBD1 (6 bases). The sample comprised naive CD4+ T cells sorted from blood. Specified subset: CD45RA+ positively selected. This sequence originates from a man aged 25-45 years in good health. CDR3 bases: TGTGCCAGCAGCCCCACAGGGAGACGAGAGCAGTACTTC. It codes for CASSPTGRREQYF.